Listed below are T cell receptor beta chains from one sample, sequenced in a study of T cell responses to AZD1222 COVID-19 vaccine. Data came from immunoSEQ multiplex PCR; TCRdb stores just in-frame clones and leaves some out. Among 90,000 to 140,000 clones, approximately 90% were seen once, and the ten largest hold around a tenth. The sequenced sample was peripheral blood, obtained on day 0 of AZD1222 vaccination. All receptors derive from an adult in good health. Both conserved end residues are part of each CDR3. The order of the fields is J gene, D gene, V gene, clone size, CDR3 protein, CDR3 DNA. D genes are given only for firm matches. For some rows the clone size is stated as once, few or many, or as a class when expanded; others skip it.

TRBJ2-1 | - | TRBV27 | once | CASSLTPLFYNEQFF | TGTGCCAGCAGTTTAACCCCTCTATTCTACAATGAGCAGTTCTTC
TRBJ1-5 | TRBD1 | TRBV7-2 | - | CASSYQQGAGQPQHF | TGTGCCAGCAGCTATCAACAGGGGGCCGGTCAGCCCCAGCATTTT
TRBJ2-2 | - | TRBV5-5 | - | CASSLDGGGAANTGELFF | TGTGCCAGCAGCTTGGATGGGGGTGGCGCCGCGAACACCGGGGAGCTGTTTTTT
TRBJ2-1 | - | TRBV11-2 | - | CASSPEANEQFF | TGTGCCAGCAGCCCAGAAGCGAATGAGCAGTTCTTC
TRBJ2-7 | TRBD2 | TRBV5-4 | - | CASSLAGGTEQYF | TGTGCCAGCAGCTTAGCGGGAGGGACCGAGCAGTACTTC
TRBJ2-1 | - | TRBV28 | - | CASSDSKQSAASSYNEQFF | TGTGCCAGCAGTGACTCTAAACAGTCAGCGGCCAGCTCCTACAATGAGCAGTTCTTC
TRBJ2-1 | - | TRBV28 | - | CASSFADILGNEQFF | TGTGCCAGCAGTTTCGCGGACATACTGGGTAATGAGCAGTTCTTC
TRBJ2-2 | - | TRBV24-1 | - | CATSDFGSNTGELFF | TGTGCCACCAGTGATTTCGGGAGCAACACCGGGGAGCTGTTTTTT
TRBJ2-7 | TRBD2 | TRBV18 | - | CASSPGGRGKNEQYF | TGTGCCAGCTCTCCCGGGGGGAGAGGGAAGAACGAGCAGTACTTC
TRBJ2-5 | - | TRBV5-1 | - | CASSLSFQETQYF | TGCGCCAGCAGCTTAAGCTTCCAAGAGACCCAGTACTTC
TRBJ1-2 | - | TRBV3-1/TRBV3-2 | - | CASSRTATGGYTF | TGTGCCAGCAGCCGGACGGCCACAGGAGGCTACACCTTC
TRBJ2-5 | TRBD1 | TRBV27 | - | CASSFGTGVQETQYF | TGTGCCAGCAGTTTTGGGACAGGGGTGCAAGAGACCCAGTACTTC
TRBJ2-7 | TRBD2 | TRBV19 | - | CASSPSGRRDEQYF | TGTGCCAGTAGTCCTAGCGGGAGGCGGGACGAGCAGTACTTC
TRBJ1-2 | - | TRBV6-2/TRBV6-3 | - | CASSAGYYGYTF | TGTGCCAGCAGCGCAGGGTACTATGGCTACACCTTC
TRBJ2-2 | TRBD2 | TRBV19 | - | CASRSGRVNTGELFF | TGTGCCAGTAGGAGCGGGAGGGTGAACACCGGGGAGCTGTTTTTT
TRBJ2-5 | TRBD2 | TRBV9 | - | CASSVNWGLAVQETQYF | TGTGCCAGCAGCGTAAATTGGGGACTAGCGGTCCAAGAGACCCAGTACTTC
TRBJ2-1 | - | TRBV14 | once | CASSQDEAEQFF | TGTGCCAGCAGCCAAGATGAAGCTGAGCAGTTCTTC
TRBJ2-5 | - | TRBV5-4 | - | CASSHPDSGTQYF | TGTGCCAGCAGCCACCCAGATAGTGGGACCCAGTACTTC
TRBJ2-1 | TRBD1 | TRBV15 | few | CATNADRGGSYNEQFF | TGTGCCACCAATGCGGACAGGGGAGGCTCCTACAATGAGCAGTTCTTC
TRBJ1-2 | TRBD1 | TRBV7-2 | - | CASSLSRQGDGYTF | TGTGCCAGCAGCCTCTCCCGACAGGGGGATGGCTACACCTTC
TRBJ1-2 | - | TRBV28 | - | CASSQGTRASTF | TGTGCCAGCAGCCAAGGGACACGGGCTAGTACCTTC
TRBJ1-1 | TRBD1 | TRBV7-3 | - | CASRSNPGTGAEAFF | TGTGCCAGCAGATCCAACCCGGGGACAGGGGCTGAAGCTTTCTTT
TRBJ2-1 | - | TRBV3-1/TRBV3-2 | - | CASSQTDYNEQFF | TGTGCCAGCAGCCAAACGGATTACAATGAGCAGTTCTTC
TRBJ2-5 | TRBD2 | TRBV28 | - | CASSRGGGGQETQYF | TGTGCCAGCAGTCGTGGCGGGGGAGGCCAAGAGACCCAGTACTTC
TRBJ1-5 | - | TRBV5-5 | - | CASSWGDRDRYSNQPQHF | TGTGCCAGCAGCTGGGGGGACCGAGACCGATATAGCAATCAGCCCCAGCATTTT
TRBJ2-7 | - | TRBV15 | - | CATSPRDKYSYEQYF | TGTGCCACCAGCCCTAGGGACAAATACTCCTACGAGCAGTACTTC
TRBJ2-1 | - | TRBV6-5 | - | CASRDYNEQFF | TGTGCCAGCAGGGACTACAATGAGCAGTTCTTC
TRBJ1-6 | TRBD1 | TRBV5-1 | - | CASSFTGAGSPLHF | TGCGCCAGCAGCTTCACAGGGGCGGGTTCACCCCTCCACTTT
TRBJ2-2 | - | TRBV5-1 | - | CASSPTDRTNTGELFF | TGCGCCAGCAGCCCCACCGACAGGACCAACACCGGGGAGCTGTTTTTT
TRBJ1-6 | TRBD1 | TRBV5-1 | - | CASSPKDRGNSPLHF | TGCGCCAGCAGCCCGAAGGACAGGGGAAATTCACCCCTCCACTTT
TRBJ2-7 | - | TRBV28 | - | CASSFGPGQGSSYEQYF | TGTGCCAGCAGTTTTGGTCCGGGGCAGGGAAGCTCCTACGAGCAGTACTTC
TRBJ2-5 | - | TRBV19 | once | CASSTDLQETQYF | TGTGCCAGTAGTACGGATCTACAAGAGACCCAGTACTTC
TRBJ2-7 | TRBD2 | TRBV4-2 | medium-sized | CASSQPGLAGEQYF | TGTGCCAGCAGCCAGCCGGGACTAGCAGGGGAGCAGTACTTC
TRBJ1-6 | - | TRBV6-2/TRBV6-3 | - | CASSETVGAGSPLHF | TGTGCCAGCAGTGAGACAGTCGGAGCCGGTTCACCCCTCCACTTT
TRBJ2-5 | - | TRBV14 | - | CASSQPLGGETQYF | TGTGCCAGCAGCCAGCCATTGGGCGGGGAGACCCAGTACTTC
TRBJ1-5 | TRBD1 | TRBV6-5 | - | CASRQGVNQPQHF | TGTGCCAGCAGACAGGGGGTTAATCAGCCCCAGCATTTT
TRBJ1-6 | - | TRBV28 | - | CASSSPNSPLHF | TGTGCCAGCAGTTCCCCGAATTCACCCCTCCACTTT